These 17 T cell receptor beta chains were sequenced from one sample in a study of shared clonotypes between healthy human individuals. CD45RO-negative, CCR7-positively selected cells formed the naive CD8 fraction, excluding terminally differentiated effector memory CD45RA+ cells. The repertoire was sequenced with immunoSEQ multiplex PCR; TCRdb's copy has only in-frame clones and lacks some. The sample lists some 1,900,000 clones, about 95% occurring once. The sequencing sample was made of naive CD8+ T cells sorted from blood. The origin of the receptors is a man between 18 and 29 years old in good health.

The V call is TRBV29-1, the J call TRBJ2-1; 7 bases are a match to TRBD2. This CDR3 region has 15 residues. The ends lost 1 base at V and 0 bases at J; junction bases unmatched: 3. Germline V gene sequence: CDR1 SQVTM, CDR2 ANQGSEA. The CDR3 is CSVEGGTNSYNEQFF. The DNA of the CDR3 is TGCAGCGTTGAAGGGGGGACTAACTCCTACAATGAGCAGTTCTTC.

The chain employs TRBV5-4 and TRBJ2-6, with D unclear. The CDR3 is 15 amino acids. Trimming cost V 0 bases and J 2 bases, with 6 bases left between them. Germline assignment: CDR1 SGHNT and CDR2 YYREEE (reference sequence). CDR3 nucleotide sequence: TGTGCCAGCAGCTTGGTCGGCGCTGGGGCCAACGTCCTGACTTTC. Translating it yields CASSLVGAGANVLTF.

This clone is a singleton in its sample. The sample carries other DNA sequences with the same CDR3. This chain uses TRBV29-1 with TRBJ2-7; D uncertain. This CDR3 comprises 11 residues. Germline-derived CDR1 and CDR2 are SQVTM and ANQGSEA. With 4 bases removed from V and 1 base from J, the gap between germline ends came to 5 bases. CDR3 bases: TGCAGCGTTGTTACTTCCTACGAGCAGTACTTC. Protein sequence: CSVVTSYEQYF.

The chain recombines TRBV5-1 with TRBJ2-5; 7 bases are a match to TRBD2. V was clipped by 6 bases and J by 2 bases; unmatched bases: 7. Germline V gene lookup returns CDR1 SGHRS and CDR2 YFSETQ. The CDR3 extends over 14 amino acids. This chain's CDR3 is CASTPSAGQETQYF. The DNA of the CDR3 is TGCGCCAGCACACCTTCAGCGGGGCAAGAGACCCAGTACTTC.

The chain has TRBV6-6 and TRBJ2-3; D ambiguous. The germline V gene has CDR1 MNHNY and CDR2 SVGAGI (reference sequence). Deletions cut 4 bases from V and 5 bases from J, with 10 bases between. This CDR3 is 13 amino acids long. CDR3 sequence (DNA): TGTGCCAGCAGTTCACCTTCCGAAGATACGCAGTATTTT. It encodes CASSSPSEDTQYF.

In regard to this clone: Other DNA sequences in the sample encode the same CDR3. The J gene is TRBJ2-7, the V gene TRBV4-1; 10 nucleotides line up with TRBD2. Germline CDR1 is MGHRA and CDR2 is YSYEKL. The J segment lost 2 bases and the V segment lost 0 bases, leaving 7 bases of the junction unmatched. This CDR3 is built from 17 residues. The CDR3 protein is CASSQESLAGGAYEQYF. The CDR3 DNA follows: TGCGCCAGCAGCCAAGAGTCCTTAGCGGGGGGCGCCTACGAGCAGTACTTC.

This chain links TRBV28 with TRBJ2-3; D possibly matches TRBD1 or TRBD2 (6 bases each). The CDR3 covers 15 residues. Germline values: CDR1 MDHEN, CDR2 SYDVKM. V was shortened by 3 bases and J by 0 bases, with 10 bases between the two germline ends. The DNA for the CDR3 is TGTGCCAGCAGTTTTCGGGGGCTTAGCACAGATACGCAGTATTTT. Its translation is CASSFRGLSTDTQYF.

The chain employs TRBV7-6 and TRBJ1-1, with D hard to call. There are 15 residues in the CDR3. Germline loops: CDR1 SGHVS, CDR2 FNYEAQ. Trimming removed 2 bases at V and 7 bases at J, with 17 bases between. CDR3 residues: CASSLMVGKADEAFF. The CDR3 coding sequence is TGTGCCAGCAGCTTAATGGTTGGGAAAGCGGATGAAGCTTTCTTT.

A word on this clone: Other DNA sequences in the sample encode the same CDR3. V usage is TRBV10-1 and J usage is TRBJ2-7; either TRBD1 or TRBD2 may fit D (5 bases each). The germline gives CDR1 WNHNN, CDR2 SYGVQD (reference sequence). The CDR3 length is 13 residues. Between the trimmed V and J ends, which lost 2 bases and 1 base, there was a span of 6 bases. For the CDR3, the DNA is TGCGCCAGCAGTGAGGGGGGTTCCTACGAGCAGTACTTC. This gives the protein CASSEGGSYEQYF.

The chain combines TRBV27 with TRBJ1-2; 9 nucleotides align to TRBD1. CDR1 MNHEY and CDR2 SMNVEV come from the germline V gene (reference sequence). The CDR3 runs to 14 residues. J gave up 8 bases and V 5 bases, and 9 bases lay outside the gene matches. The CDR3 protein is CASSNTGGATGYTF. The CDR3 DNA follows: TGTGCCAGCAGTAATACAGGGGGCGCAACGGGCTACACCTTC.

Turning to this clone: One base away lies a much larger clone, so this may be a sequencing read error. Other DNA variants within this sample encode the same CDR3. V and J are TRBV5-8 and TRBJ2-7; unclear D gene. The germline gives CDR1 SGHTS, CDR2 YDEGEE. The length of the CDR3 is 11 residues. The V gene lost 4 bases and the J gene lost 4 bases, with 6 bases spanning the gap. The CDR3 here is CASSPSYEQYF. The CDR3 coding sequence is TGTGCCAGCAGCCCCTCATACGAGCAGTACTTC.

The chain joins TRBV21-1 to TRBJ2-3. TRBV21-1 is termed a pseudogene. The CDR3 covers 13 residues. Written as DNA, the CDR3 is TGTGCCAGCAGCAAAGCAAGACGAGATACGCAGTATTTT. This translates into CASSKARRDTQYF.

The rearrangement uses TRBV10-3 and TRBJ2-3; TRBD1 aligns across 8 bases. This CDR3 region has 15 residues. The trim removed 7 bases at V and 2 bases at J, leaving 8 bases unmatched. Germline lookup yields CDR1 ENHRY and CDR2 SYGVKD. The CDR3 DNA reads TGTGCCATCAAATCGGACAGGGAGGTCACAGATACGCAGTATTTT. As protein: CAIKSDREVTDTQYF.

This clone was detected once. The J gene is TRBJ2-2, the V gene TRBV11-2, with 7 nucleotides matching TRBD1. Germline-derived CDR1 and CDR2 are SGHAT and FQNNGV. The junction had 3 bases not matched to a gene; V was cut back by 5 bases and J by 6 bases. This CDR3 is 13 amino acids long. DNA of the CDR3: TGTGCCAGCAGCGTTACAGGGGCCGGGGAGCTGTTTTTT. Its protein product is CASSVTGAGELFF. Full variable domain (outside the CDR3, taken from reference TRBV11-2 and TRBJ2-2): EAGVAQSPRYKIIEKRQSVAFWCNPISGHATLYWYQQILGQGPKLLIQFQNNGVVDDSQLPKDRFSAERLKGVDSTLKIQPAKLEDSAVYLCASSVTGAGELFFGEGSRLTVL.

The rearrangement links TRBV7-9 to TRBJ2-1; 7 nucleotides match TRBD1. The V segment lost 4 bases and the J segment 1 base; nucleotides outside the gene matches: 1. The V gene's germline CDR1 is SEHNR and CDR2 FQNEAQ (reference sequence). The CDR3 contains 14 residues. CDR3 sequence (DNA): TGTGCCAGCAGCTCGGGACAGTCCTACAATGAGCAGTTCTTC. The encoded protein is CASSSGQSYNEQFF.

This clone was seen only once. CDR3 protein: CASTEHRGGYYEQYF. CDR3 coding DNA: TGTGCCAGCACCGAACACAGGGGAGGCTACTACGAGCAGTACTTC. J is TRBJ2-7 and V is TRBV28; tentatively, D is TRBD1 (7 bases). V lost 7 bases and J lost 3, with 19 bases in between. Per germline, CDR1 MDHEN and CDR2 SYDVKM. This CDR3 has 15 residues. The full variable domain, its missing parts supplied by reference TRBV28 and TRBJ2-7, is DVKVTQSSRYLVKRTGEKVFLECVQDMDHENMFWYRQDPGLGLRLIYFSYDVKMKEKGDIPEGYSVSREKKERFSLILESASTNQTSMYLCASTEHRGGYYEQYFGPGTRLTVT.

The genes are TRBV19 and TRBJ2-7; maybe TRBD2 (7 bases). Trimming took off 5 bases at V and 3 bases at J, with 14 bases between the two ends. CDR1 is LNHDA, CDR2 SQIVND, per germline (reference sequence). There are 14 residues in the CDR3. CDR3 loop: CASSWGLADYEQYF. The CDR3 DNA is TGTGCCAGTAGTTGGGGGCTAGCGGACTACGAGCAGTACTTC.